Included here is one T cell receptor (beta chain) sequence, with context. No antigen is known for it. A read error may explain this, as a much larger clone is one base away. PBMCs were isolated by Ficoll-Paque density gradient centrifugation. The germline V gene (reference sequence) supplies CDR1 DFQATT and CDR2 SNEGSKA. The CDR3 covers 13 residues, taking in both the cysteine and the phenylalanine. This entry keeps only the CDR3 DNA: 39 bases, framed from base 1. Reads for this sample came from an Illumina NovaSeq 6000. TCRalpha and TCRbeta cDNA libraries were constructed by 5'RACE with constant-segment primers, with sample barcodes and unique molecular identifiers being introduced. RNA was extracted from every sample with Trizol reagent. Amplification of the libraries took two PCR steps, and the second step added a second sample barcode plus Illumina TruSeq adapters. The libraries were sequenced on an Illumina NovaSeq using 2 x 150 bp paired-end reads. In the original analysis: Reads were demultiplexed and collapsed into UMI-guided consensus sequences with migec v1.2.7. Using mixcr v2.1.11, UMI consensuses were aligned to TRA and TRB V and J templates and then assembled into clonotypes. A clonotype was counted as expanded or contracted only if both edgeR and NoisET called the change significant, with noise models trained on biological replicates. For edgeR calls, the cutoffs were a false discovery rate-adjusted p below 0.01 and a log2 fold-change threshold of 1. As an exploratory analysis of dynamics, PCA with hierarchical clustering was applied to max-normalized trajectories of the 1000 most abundant clonotypes. The CD4 or CD8 phenotype of responding clones was assigned using the separately sequenced CD4+ and CD8+ repertoires. TCRdb took the public reads, trimmed them with fastp at Q25, ran MiXCR for clone calling and kept in-frame beta chains. Rows merge per CDR3 protein into single entries with the most common DNA and genes. The authors' filters were not applied to this entry. The sample table shows 430,000 or so distinct CDR3 sequences, and around a quarter are seen once. The ten most abundant clones make up approximately 12% of the sample.

These data are taken from a study of T-cell memory formation after mild COVID-19 (dated by TCRdb to about 2021). Turning to the overall study: TCR sequence clusters from the two donors were found to be largely donor specific. Longitudinal TCRalpha and TCRbeta repertoire sequencing tracked T-cell clones expanding and contracting after mild COVID-19 in a couple of donors. Two young, previously healthy adult volunteers made up the cohort, one male and one female. What the research found in general, with its limitations: The study included only a couple of mild cases, and larger cohorts that include severe cases with pre-infection samples were judged to be necessary. Balanced CD4/CD8 phenotypes were observed for clones contracting from day 15 to 85, whereas a bias towards CD4+ was observed for a second wave of clones expanding from day 15 to 37. Some responding clones were found in pre-infection memory, which suggests that pre-existing cross-reactive memory T cells took part in the SARS-CoV-2 response. Contracting CD4+ clones were found mainly in CM and EM memory subsets, while CD8+ clones were enriched in EMRA. SARS-CoV-2 specificity of the second-wave clones peaking on day 37 was not confirmed.

The sequenced sample was PBMCs or a T cell subset sorted from them (not recorded which). In this chain, TRBV20-1 is recombined with TRBJ2-7, with the identity of the D gene unclear. This clonotype originated in an adult woman who had mild COVID-19 (a few samples of this study predate the infection). The sample titles of this study are shuffled in the database, so cell type and time point are left out; the donor was told from shared clones. CDR3 region: CSAQKTGSCEQYF. Here is the DNA: TGCAGTGCTCAAAAGACCGGCTCCTGCGAGCAGTACTTC.